These 22 T cell receptor beta chains originate from one sample sequenced in a study of tumor and adjacent non-tumor tissue in lung cancer (dated by TCRdb to the late 2010s). RNA was isolated from bulk unsorted tissue, and RNA quality was assessed with a NanoDrop ND-1000 and an Agilent 2100. The library was made by multiplex PCR. TCRdb lists the instrument as Illumina HiSeq 2500. TCRbeta libraries were built by three rounds of nested PCR using primers (Table S4), following protocols modified from ARM-PCR. TCRdb applied fastp at Q25 and MiXCR to the public reads, then kept only in-frame beta chains. Rows with a matching CDR3 protein are joined into one entry that keeps the most common DNA and genes. Here the sample has about 70,000 distinct CDR3 sequences; around 73% occur a single time. The top ten hold roughly 27% of the sample. The sequenced sample consisted of lung tumor tissue. The receptors derive from a man aged 60-69 years with non-small cell lung cancer.

Note on this clonotype: This may come from a read error, since a much larger clone is one base off. The conserved phenylalanine or tryptophan normally closing the CDR3 is absent here, so this likely arose from a read error. The chain links TRBV20-1 to TRBJ2-2, with 10 bases matching TRBD2. Germline-derived CDR1 and CDR2 are DFQATT and SNEGSKA (reference sequence). This CDR3 spans 15 amino acids. The CDR3 DNA reads as TGCAGTGCCTGGCTAGCGGGGGAGAACACCGGGGGGCTGTTTTCT. This sequence encodes CSAWLAGENTGGLFS.

Worth noting for this clonotype: One end of the junction is discordant with germline, which a read error may explain. The gene calls are TRBV11-3 and TRBJ2-3, with no clear D. The CDR3 is made up of 16 amino acids. Looked up from germline, CDR1 is SGHNT and CDR2 is YENEEA. The CDR3 region is CASTSGLVDSTDMQYF. The CDR3 nucleotides read TGTGCCAGCACCTCCGGGCTAGTAGATAGCACAGATATGCAGTATTTT.

The table lists this clonotype with a count of one. DNA for the CDR3: TGTGCCAGCAGTCAGGGGGACATCGTTAATCAGCCCCAGCATTTT. This sequence encodes CASSQGDIVNQPQHF. The gene calls are TRBV6-5 and TRBJ1-5; the match to TRBD1 covers 7 bases. The CDR3 runs 15 residues. Germline lookup yields CDR1 MNHEY and CDR2 SVGAGI. J lost 4 bases, V lost 5 bases, and 8 bases had no gene match.

As to this clonotype: One end of the junction is discordant with germline, which a read error may explain. CDR3 residues: CSARQTGNAIYF. The CDR3 DNA is TGCAGTGCAAGACAGACTGGAAACGCCATATATTTT. The V gene is TRBV20-1, the J gene TRBJ1-3; perhaps TRBD1 as D (5 bases). Germline V lookup: CDR1 DFQATT, CDR2 SNEGSKA (reference sequence). The CDR3 is 12 amino acids.

A note on this clonotype: This may arise from a read error, as a much more abundant clone is one base away. The V and J genes are TRBV30 and TRBJ1-2; D not certain. Trimming cost V 3 bases and J 6 bases, with 8 bases left between them. Germline CDR1 GTSNPN, CDR2 SVGIG (reference sequence). The CDR3 has 11 amino acids. CDR3 nucleotides: TGTGCCTGGAGATCCGGTCATGGCTACACCTTC. Its protein product is CAWRSGHGYTF.

In regard to this clonotype: This may come from a read error, since a much larger clone is one base off. This chain joins TRBV12-3 or TRBV12-4 and TRBJ2-3, with 11 bases aligning to TRBD2. V gave up 10 bases and J gave up 6 bases; unmatched junction bases: 9. This CDR3 spans 14 amino acids. The CDR3: CANSPTSGSDTQYF. The DNA for the CDR3 is TGTGCCAACAGCCCCACTAGCGGGAGTGATACGCAGTATTTT.

Turning to this clonotype: At one of its ends the junction is not consistent with the germline gene, which may arise from a read error. V usage is TRBV28 and J usage is TRBJ2-2; maybe TRBD2 (6 bases). Germline V gene sequence: CDR1 MDHEN, CDR2 SYDVKM. The CDR3 is made up of 15 amino acids. This chain's CDR3 is CACSLLIGGTGELFF. As DNA, the CDR3 is TGTGCCTGCAGCTTATTAATTGGGGGGACCGGGGAGTTGTTTTTT.

As to this clonotype: At one end, the junction sequence differs from germline, possibly due to a read error. The rearrangement links TRBV10-2 to TRBJ2-7; a possible D gene is TRBD2 (6 bases). CDR1 WSHSY and CDR2 SAAADI come from the germline V gene. This CDR3 has 18 amino acids. CDR3 DNA sequence: TGCACCAGCAGTGAGTGGGATATAGCGGTCAAAAGCTCATACGAGCAGTACTTC. This sequence encodes CTSSEWDIAVKSSYEQYF.

In the case of this clonotype: A much larger clone sits a single nucleotide away, making a read error possible. CDR3 region: CASRGIGTGLVTEAFF. In DNA form, the CDR3 reads TGTGCCAGCAGAGGGATCGGGACAGGGCTCGTCACTGAAGCTTTCTTT. The genes are TRBV6-1 and TRBJ1-1; 9 nucleotides align to TRBD1. V lost 6 bases to trimming and J lost 4 bases; unmatched junction nucleotides: 12. In germline, CDR1 is MNHNS, CDR2 SASEGT. This CDR3 comprises 16 residues.

The V gene is TRBV6-2 or TRBV6-3, the J gene TRBJ2-5; tentative D call: TRBD1 (5 bases). The CDR3 has 17 residues. Germline V gives CDR1 MNHEY, CDR2 SVGEGT. Trimming left V 8 bases short and J 0 bases short, with 22 bases between. This CDR3 reads CASHLKFRVDDQETQYF. The CDR3 region has the DNA TGTGCCAGCCATCTTAAATTCAGGGTAGACGACCAAGAGACCCAGTACTTC.

This clonotype occurred a few times. The chain has TRBV2 and TRBJ1-2; D is unresolved. CDR1 is SNHLY, CDR2 FYNNEI, per germline. This CDR3 is 12 amino acids long. The V and J ends lost 4 bases and 9 bases respectively, with 12 bases between them. For the CDR3, the DNA is TGTGCCAGCAGTGCAGGAATTGATCGCTACACCTTC. It is translated as CASSAGIDRYTF. Looking up the rest from reference TRBV2 and TRBJ1-2 gives the full variable domain: EPEVTQTPSHQVTQMGQEVILRCVPISNHLYFYWYRQILGQKVEFLVSFYNNEISEKSEIFDDQFSVERPDGSNFTLKIRSTKLEDSAMYFCASSAGIDRYTFGSGTRLTVV.

As regards this clonotype: A read error is likely, as this CDR3 ends without the conserved phenylalanine or tryptophan. No DNA is shown, since the ends of the CDR3 on it are uncertain; the CDR3 is the one TCRdb lists. The genes are TRBV20-1 and TRBJ2-5. The CDR3 is 11 residues long, ends included. Germline V gene sequence: CDR1 DFQATT, CDR2 SNEGSKA (reference sequence). The CDR3 reads CSASTEETQHY.

About this clonotype: A junction boundary mismatches the germline segment, possibly from a read error. The chain employs TRBV28 and TRBJ1-1; D gene uncertain. Germline lookup yields CDR1 MDHEN and CDR2 SYDVKM. The CDR3 loop spans 13 amino acids. The CDR3 DNA reads as TGTTCCAGCTGCCGGCGGAGGAACACCGAAGCTTTCTTT. Its translation is CSSCRRRNTEAFF.

A remark on this clonotype: Its ends do not fully match the called genes, so a read error is possible. V is TRBV24-1 and J is TRBJ2-5; 9 bases fit TRBD2. This CDR3 has 13 residues. Germline V gives CDR1 KGHDR, CDR2 SFDVKD. DNA for the CDR3: TGTGCCACTAGAGCGGGAGGTCTGGAGATCCAGTATTTC. The encoded protein is CATRAGGLEIQYF.

This clonotype has only a few counts. A much larger clone differs from this one at a single base, so this may be a read error. CDR3 in DNA: TGCAGTGTTAGGGGGAGGCCCCTCGGGAACACTGAAGCTTTCTTT. As protein: CSVRGRPLGNTEAFF. The chain combines TRBV20-1 with TRBJ1-1; D possibly corresponds to TRBD1 (6 bases). This CDR3 is 15 amino acids long. Looked up from germline, CDR1 is DFQATT and CDR2 is SNEGSKA (reference sequence). V was trimmed by 7 bases and J by 1 base, leaving 19 bases between them.

This clonotype was counted between two and nine times. A much larger clone differs by one base, so this may be a read error. The rearrangement links TRBV12-3 or TRBV12-4 to TRBJ2-3; 12 bases are shared with TRBD2. The CDR3 totals 13 residues. With 6 bases clipped from V and 11 bases from J, the junction kept 6 bases outside the gene matches. CDR3 protein: CASSPTSGGMQYF. The CDR3 nucleotides read TGTGCCAGCAGCCCGACTAGCGGGGGAATGCAGTATTTT.

The J gene is TRBJ2-1, the V gene TRBV12-3 or TRBV12-4, with 8 bases aligning to TRBD2. V shed 7 bases and J 15 bases; nucleotides not matched to a gene: 20. The CDR3 totals 15 residues. The CDR3 protein is CASTPGLVGGHDLFF. Written as DNA, the CDR3 is TGTGCCAGCACCCCGGGACTAGTGGGGGGGCATGACCTGTTCTTC.

Of note for this clonotype: Compared with germline, one end of the junction differs, possibly owing to a read error. This sequence joins TRBV20-1 and TRBJ2-1, with D unresolved. There are 14 residues in the CDR3. The germline V gene encodes CDR1 DFQATT and CDR2 SNEGSKA (reference sequence). DNA for the CDR3: TGCAGTGCTAGAGATCAACGGAGTACCTATGAGCGGTTCTTC. The encoded protein is CSARDQRSTYERFF.

The chain uses TRBV20-1 and TRBJ2-3; D is uncertain. The germline gives CDR1 DFQATT, CDR2 SNEGSKA (reference sequence). V lost 2 bases, J lost 5 bases, and 8 bases lay in between. The CDR3 is made up of 12 amino acids. The CDR3 region has the DNA TGCAGTGCTAGACCTGATATAGATACGCAGTATTTT. This translates into CSARPDIDTQYF.

This clonotype was observed a single time. This is likely a read error, given that the CDR3 carries no conserved phenylalanine or tryptophan at its end. This chain uses TRBV29-1 with TRBJ1-4; D remains ambiguous. Between the trimmed V and J ends, which lost 5 bases and 5 bases, there was a span of 18 bases. This CDR3 comprises 15 residues. The V gene's germline CDR1 is SQVTM and CDR2 ANQGSEA. CDR3 in DNA: TGCAGCGTTTCGGAGAGGGCGGCGTCGAATGAAAAACTGTTTTCT. This translates into CSVSERAASNEKLFS.

Many counts were recorded for this clonotype. J is TRBJ1-5 and V is TRBV6-1; 7 bases are shared with TRBD1. The CDR3 contains 17 residues. Germline V gene lookup returns CDR1 MNHNS and CDR2 SASEGT. Germline trimming cut 3 bases from V and 6 bases from J; bases unmatched to any gene: 14. This CDR3 is CASSENRRGLGGQPQHF. The DNA of the CDR3 is TGTGCCAGCAGTGAGAATCGGAGGGGGCTTGGTGGTCAGCCCCAGCATTTT.

Remarks on this clonotype: A read error is likely, as this CDR3 ends without the conserved phenylalanine or tryptophan. The V gene is TRBV6-5, the J gene TRBJ2-5; D gene uncertain. This CDR3 has 11 residues. V was cut by 2 bases and J by 4 bases, with 2 bases left in between. Per the germline V gene, CDR1 is MNHEY and CDR2 is SVGAGI. The CDR3 is CASSYIETQYY. In DNA, the CDR3 is TGTGCCAGCAGTTACATAGAGACCCAGTACTAC.